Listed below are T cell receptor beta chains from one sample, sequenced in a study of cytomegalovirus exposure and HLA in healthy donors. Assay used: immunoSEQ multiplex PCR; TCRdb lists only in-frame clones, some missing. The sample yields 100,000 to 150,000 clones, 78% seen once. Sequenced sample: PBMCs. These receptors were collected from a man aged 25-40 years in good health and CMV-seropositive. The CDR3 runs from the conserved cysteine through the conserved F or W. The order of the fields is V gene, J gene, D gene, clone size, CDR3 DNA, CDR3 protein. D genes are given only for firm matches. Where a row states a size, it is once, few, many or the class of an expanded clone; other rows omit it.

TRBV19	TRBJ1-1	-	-	TGTGCCAGCTCGGACACCCGAAACACTGAAGCTTTCTTT	CASSDTRNTEAFF
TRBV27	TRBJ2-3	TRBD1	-	TGTGCCAGCAGTCCGCGCTGGGGACAGGAAACAGATACGCAGTATTTT	CASSPRWGQETDTQYF
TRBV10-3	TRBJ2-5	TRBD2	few	TGTGCCATCAGTGAGCCACTAGCGGGAGTGGAGACCCAGTACTTC	CAISEPLAGVETQYF
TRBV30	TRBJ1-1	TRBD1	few	TGTGCCTGGGGGAGAGGGACAGGGACGAACACTGAAGCTTTCTTT	CAWGRGTGTNTEAFF
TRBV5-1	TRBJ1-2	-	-	TGCGCCAGCAGCGGCAGGGCGAATTATGGCTACACCTTC	CASSGRANYGYTF
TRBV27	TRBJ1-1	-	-	TGTGCCAGCTTAGACTACATGAACACTGAAGCTTTCTTT	CASLDYMNTEAFF
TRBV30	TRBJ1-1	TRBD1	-	TGTGCCTGGAGCCGACAGGGGGTTAACCCTGAAGCTTTCTTT	CAWSRQGVNPEAFF
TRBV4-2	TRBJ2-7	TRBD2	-	TGTGCCAGCAGCGTGCCGGGACTAGCGGGAACCGAGCAGTACTTC	CASSVPGLAGTEQYF
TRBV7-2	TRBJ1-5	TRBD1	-	TGTGCCAGCAGCAGACAGGGATATAGCAATCAGCCCCAGCATTTT	CASSRQGYSNQPQHF
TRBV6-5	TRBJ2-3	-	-	TGTGCCAGCAGCTCGCTCTCCAGGGGCACAGATACGCAGTATTTT	CASSSLSRGTDTQYF
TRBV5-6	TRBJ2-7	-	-	TGTGCCAGCAGCTTTCGGACTGAAGAGCAGTACTTC	CASSFRTEEQYF
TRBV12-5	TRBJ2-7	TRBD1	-	TGTGCTAGTGGTCGAACTAGGGGGCGAATCTACGAGCAGTACTTC	CASGRTRGRIYEQYF
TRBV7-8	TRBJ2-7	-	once	TGTGCCAGCAGCTCCGGGAAGCCGGGGGAGCAGTACTTC	CASSSGKPGEQYF
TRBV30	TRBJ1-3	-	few	TGTGCCTGGAGTGGAGGGCCAGTAAACACCATATATTTT	CAWSGGPVNTIYF
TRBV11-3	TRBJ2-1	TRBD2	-	TGTGCCAGCAGCTTACCGGGACTAGCGGACAATGAGCAGTTCTTC	CASSLPGLADNEQFF
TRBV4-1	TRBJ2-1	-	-	TGCGCCAGCAGCAAGATACTAGTTGTGGACAATGAGCAGTTCTTC	CASSKILVVDNEQFF
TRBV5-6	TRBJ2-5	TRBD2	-	TGTGCCAGCAGCCTAGGACTAGCGGGAGGAGAGACCCAGTACTTC	CASSLGLAGGETQYF
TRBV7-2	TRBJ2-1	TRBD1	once	TGTGCCAGCAGCTTGTTGGACAGGAGCTCCTACAATGAGCAGTTCTTC	CASSLLDRSSYNEQFF
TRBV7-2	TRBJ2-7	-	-	TGTGCCAGCAGCACAGGACACTTAAAAACCGGGTACGAGCAGTACTTC	CASSTGHLKTGYEQYF
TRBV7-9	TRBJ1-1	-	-	TGTTCCAGCAACTTAGGGGGGGGTAGGGGCGGAATGAACACTGAAGCTTTCTTT	CSSNLGGGRGGMNTEAFF
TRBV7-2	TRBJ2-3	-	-	TGTGCCAGCAGCTTAATGAGTAGGACAGCCACAGATACGCAGTATTTT	CASSLMSRTATDTQYF
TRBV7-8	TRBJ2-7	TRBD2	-	TGTGCCAGCAGCTCTCTAGCGGGAGGGCCCTACGAGCAGTACTTC	CASSSLAGGPYEQYF
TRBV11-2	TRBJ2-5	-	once	TGTGCCAGCAGCTCCCATGAGACCCAGTACTTC	CASSSHETQYF
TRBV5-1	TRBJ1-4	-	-	TGCGCCAGCAGCGCGAGGGGGGGACTGCTTGGGGAAAAACTGTTTTTT	CASSARGGLLGEKLFF
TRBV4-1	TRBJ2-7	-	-	TGCGCCAGCAGCCAAGATTCCCCGGGACCCTGGGGGGACTACGAGCAGTACTTC	CASSQDSPGPWGDYEQYF
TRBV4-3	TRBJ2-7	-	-	TGCGCCAGCAGCCTTTCTCCGTCCTACGAGCAGTACTTC	CASSLSPSYEQYF
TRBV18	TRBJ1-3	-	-	TGTGCCAGCTCACCAGGGCCGCCTGGAAACACCATATATTTT	CASSPGPPGNTIYF
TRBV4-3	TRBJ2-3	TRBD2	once	TGCGCCAGCAGCCAAGATCTGCTAGCGGGGGGACGGGTCACAGATACGCAGTATTTT	CASSQDLLAGGRVTDTQYF
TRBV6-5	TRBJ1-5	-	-	TGTGCCAGCAGGCGGGCAGGGGCGGGCAATCAGCCCCAGCATTTT	CASRRAGAGNQPQHF
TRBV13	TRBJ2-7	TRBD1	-	TGTGCCAGCAGCCTGGGACAGGGGAAGACCTACGAGCAGTACTTC	CASSLGQGKTYEQYF
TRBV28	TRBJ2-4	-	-	TGTGCCAGCAGTTCCTCGGACCCTCAGGGGCGAAACATTCAGTACTTC	CASSSSDPQGRNIQYF
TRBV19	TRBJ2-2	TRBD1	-	TGTGCCACTAAGGGACAGGGGGCCGCCGGGGAGCTGTTTTTT	CATKGQGAAGELFF
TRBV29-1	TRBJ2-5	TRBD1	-	TGCAGCGTTCCAAAACCCGGGACAGGGCAAGAGACCCAGTACTTC	CSVPKPGTGQETQYF
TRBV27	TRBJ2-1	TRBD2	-	TGTGCCAGCAGGCCGACTAGCGCGAGTACCTACAATGAGCAGTTCTTC	CASRPTSASTYNEQFF
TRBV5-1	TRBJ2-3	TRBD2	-	TGCGCCAGCAGCCTTAGCGGGACGAGCACAGATACGCAGTATTTT	CASSLSGTSTDTQYF
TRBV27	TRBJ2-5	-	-	TGTGCCAGCAGTTTATCGCGGGCAGAGACCCAGTACTTC	CASSLSRAETQYF
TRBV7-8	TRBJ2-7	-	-	TGTGCCAGCAGCCCTAGAGTGGCCTACGAGCAGTACTTC	CASSPRVAYEQYF
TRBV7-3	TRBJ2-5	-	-	TGTGCCAGCAGCCCCTATACCCTTGACAAGTCCCAAGAGACCCAGTACTTC	CASSPYTLDKSQETQYF
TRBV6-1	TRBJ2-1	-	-	TGTGCCAGCAACCCAAAGAGCTCCTACAATGAGCAGTTCTTC	CASNPKSSYNEQFF
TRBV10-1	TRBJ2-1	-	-	TGCGCCAGCAAGTTTCAGGGAAACAATGAGCAGTTCTTC	CASKFQGNNEQFF
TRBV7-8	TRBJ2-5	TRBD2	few	TGTGCCAGCAGCCCCCGTGAAACGGGGGGACAAGAGACCCAGTACTTC	CASSPRETGGQETQYF
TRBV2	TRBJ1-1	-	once	TGTGCCAGCAGGGCCCACGGGACTGAAGCTTTCTTT	CASRAHGTEAFF
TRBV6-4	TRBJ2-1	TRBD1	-	TGTGCCAGCAGTGACAATCCAGGGGGATCCTACAATGAGCAGTTCTTC	CASSDNPGGSYNEQFF
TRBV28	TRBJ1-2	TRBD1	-	TGTGCCACACGAACCGGGACAGGGGGCTATGGCTACACCTTC	CATRTGTGGYGYTF
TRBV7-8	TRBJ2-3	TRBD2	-	TGTGCCAGCAGCTTAGGGGGAGCGGGATACCCAGATACGCAGTATTTT	CASSLGGAGYPDTQYF
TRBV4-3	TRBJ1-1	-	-	TGCGCCAGCAGCCAAGTAGGGGGAATCACTGAAGCTTTCTTT	CASSQVGGITEAFF
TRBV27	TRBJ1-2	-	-	TGTGCCAGCAGTCAGCGAGGTTCGGGTGGCTACACCTTC	CASSQRGSGGYTF
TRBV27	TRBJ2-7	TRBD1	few	TGTGCCAGCAGCCGGGTGGGACAGGGGGCTTACGAGCAGTACTTC	CASSRVGQGAYEQYF